These 27 T cell receptor beta chains share one sample of origin, sequenced in a study of OX40 agonist ivuxolimab in advanced cancers. Sequenced by immunoSEQ multiplex PCR; TCRdb stores in-frame clones only, minus some. The data hold 100,000 to 150,000 clones, with around 90% observed a single time. Sample: CD4+ or CD8+ T cells sorted from blood, taken in a trial of the OX40 agonist ivuxolimab. The origin of the receptors is an adult with an advanced solid tumor such as melanoma, head and neck, liver or kidney cancer.

The CDR3 region has the DNA TGTGCCAGCAGCTTAGCCTTGGGGACTGAAGCTTTCTTT. As protein: CASSLALGTEAFF. The J gene is TRBJ1-1, the V gene TRBV11-2, with no clear D. CDR1 is SGHAT, CDR2 FQNNGV, per germline. CDR3 length: 13 amino acids. V lost 1 base and J 5 bases, leaving 8 bases between the germline ends.

To note about this clone: No DNA is shown, since the ends of the CDR3 on it are uncertain; the CDR3 is the one TCRdb lists. This chain links TRBV28 with TRBJ2-1; the table's D gene call, TRBD2, was not cross checked with the DNA. Germline V lookup: CDR1 MDHEN, CDR2 SYDVKM. The CDR3 length is 15 residues, termini included. This CDR3 is CASSLFGRGAEGLFF.

As to this clone: One end of the junction varies from germline; a read error may be responsible. V usage is TRBV6-5 and J usage is TRBJ2-7, with D perhaps assigned TRBD1 or TRBD2 (6 bases each). Germline CDR1 MNHEY, CDR2 SVGAGI. The CDR3 consists of 14 residues. The CDR3 loop is CASRQTGGSSEQYF. In nucleotides, the CDR3 is TGTGCCAGCCGTCAGACAGGAGGGTCCTCCGAGCAGTACTTC.

V is TRBV5-4 and J is TRBJ2-2, with 11 bases lining up with TRBD1. The CDR3 is made up of 15 amino acids. Trimming cost V 4 bases and J 6 bases; bases outside gene matches: 5. The germline CDR1 and CDR2 sequences are SGHNT and YYREEE (reference sequence). The CDR3 nucleotides read TGTGCCAGCAGCAGGACAGGGGGCTTGGCCGGGGAGCTGTTTTTT. Residues: CASSRTGGLAGELFF.

This chain links TRBV11-2 with TRBJ1-6, with a tentative D call TRBD1 (5 bases). This CDR3 has 14 residues. From germline, CDR1 is SGHAT and CDR2 FQNNGV. The V end lost 6 bases, the J end lost 11 bases, and 17 bases lay between the germline ends. CDR3 in DNA: TGTGCCAGCAGTCTATACACGGGGACCCCACCCCTCCACTTT. Translated, it gives CASSLYTGTPPLHF.

This clone has just one count. The V gene is TRBV18, the J gene TRBJ2-1; D might be TRBD1 (6 bases). Germline V gene lookup returns CDR1 KGHSH and CDR2 LQKENI. V lost 3 bases and J 5 bases, leaving 14 bases between the germline ends. This CDR3 is built from 15 residues. For the CDR3, the DNA is TGTGCCAGCTCACCCAGGGGAAGCGCGGACAATGAGCAGTTCTTC. Translation: CASSPRGSADNEQFF.

The rearrangement uses TRBV19 and TRBJ2-5, with 9 positions matching TRBD1. The J call may be in error: the DNA end matches TRBJ2-7 better. The CDR3 is made up of 13 amino acids. Germline CDR1 is LNHDA and CDR2 is SQIVND (reference sequence). The CDR3 DNA reads as TGTGCCAGTAGTATGAAGACAGGGGGCGAGCAGTACTTC. Translating gives CASSMKTGGEQYF.

The V call is TRBV10-1, the J call TRBJ2-6; unclear D gene. Trimming stripped 6 bases from V and 2 bases from J, with 5 bases between. This CDR3 is built from 13 residues. Germline loops: CDR1 WNHNN, CDR2 SYGVQD (reference sequence). CDR3 sequence: CASSETGANVLTF. The DNA of the CDR3 is TGCGCCAGCAGCGAAACTGGGGCCAACGTCCTGACTTTC.

The chain joins TRBV19 to TRBJ1-1; D is uncertain. Trimming shortened V by 0 bases and J by 0 bases, and 5 bases separated the two germline ends. CDR3 length: 14 residues. CDR1 is LNHDA, CDR2 SQIVND, per germline (reference sequence). The CDR3 loop is CASSIDPLNTEAFF. The CDR3 coding sequence is TGTGCCAGTAGTATAGATCCCCTGAACACTGAAGCTTTCTTT.

The chain links TRBV5-1 to TRBJ2-1; tentative D call: TRBD2 (6 bases). V was clipped by 3 bases and J by 5 bases, with 15 bases between them. The germline CDR1 and CDR2 sequences are SGHRS and YFSETQ. This CDR3 contains 15 residues. The CDR3 DNA follows: TGCGCCAGCAGCTCTGACCCGGGACTTCACAATGAGCAGTTCTTC. Protein sequence: CASSSDPGLHNEQFF.

The chain joins TRBV7-3 to TRBJ2-5, with 9 bases lining up with TRBD2. Looked up from germline, CDR1 is SGHTA and CDR2 is FQGTGA. J gave up 5 bases and V 4 bases, and 8 bases lay outside the gene matches. CDR3 length: 15 residues. The CDR3 DNA sequence: TGTGCCAGCAGCTATCTAGCGGGAAAATGGGAGACCCAGTACTTC. Translating it yields CASSYLAGKWETQYF. Based on the CDR3 plus reference TRBV7-3 and TRBJ2-5, the full variable domain is GAGVSQTPSNKVTEKGKYVELRCDPISGHTALYWYRQSLGQGPEFLIYFQGTGAADDSGLPNDRFFAVRPEGSVSTLKIQRTERGDSAVYLCASSYLAGKWETQYFGPGTRLLVL.

This sequence joins TRBV6-1 and TRBJ2-7, with D unresolved. CDR1 and CDR2 from the germline V gene are MNHNS and SASEGT. This CDR3 is built from 15 residues. Trimming pared 5 bases from V and 3 bases from J, leaving 17 bases between. The CDR3 nucleotides read TGTGCCAGCAGTCCCCACGTAGGACGGAGCTACGAGCAGTACTTC. Its translation: CASSPHVGRSYEQYF.

This chain links TRBV28 with TRBJ1-2; TRBD1 matches 7 bases. CDR1 is MDHEN, CDR2 SYDVKM, per germline. This CDR3 has 15 amino acids. The J segment lost 3 bases and the V segment lost 6 bases, leaving 10 bases of the junction unmatched. CDR3 protein: CASSPGQAPYYGYTF. CDR3 coding DNA: TGTGCCAGCAGCCCAGGACAGGCCCCTTACTATGGCTACACCTTC.

This clone was counted once. An end of the junction does not agree with germline; a read error may underlie this. The V gene is TRBV27, the J gene TRBJ2-7, with D perhaps TRBD1 (7 bases). The CDR3 loop spans 10 amino acids. Germline loops: CDR1 MNHEY, CDR2 SMNVEV (reference sequence). CDR3 nucleotides: TGTGCCAGCAGTCCAGGGGGGATCGACTTC. It encodes CASSPGGIDF.

The genes are TRBV7-9 and TRBJ2-2; D not certain. The CDR3 is made up of 12 amino acids. Germline loops: CDR1 SEHNR, CDR2 FQNEAQ (reference sequence). The germline V and J ends were trimmed by 3 bases and 7 bases, with 6 bases remaining between them. CDR3 amino acids: CASSFSVGELFF. The CDR3 DNA reads as TGTGCCAGCAGCTTTTCTGTCGGGGAGCTGTTTTTT.

This chain connects TRBV27 to TRBJ2-7; 8 positions agree with TRBD2. V lost 0 bases, J lost 5 bases, and 12 bases stayed unmatched. CDR3 length equals 17 residues. CDR1 is MNHEY and CDR2 is SMNVEV in the germline V gene (reference sequence). The CDR3 sequence: CASSLSSFSGIPHEQYF. The CDR3 DNA reads TGTGCCAGCAGTTTATCTTCCTTTAGCGGGATCCCCCACGAGCAGTACTTC.

This clone was counted once. The gene calls are TRBV7-3 and TRBJ2-1; perhaps TRBD2 as D (6 bases). V dropped 5 bases and J dropped 2 bases, with 16 bases sitting between them. The CDR3 length is 16 residues. Germline lookup yields CDR1 SGHTA and CDR2 FQGTGA. The CDR3 protein is CASSALPAGTYNEQFF. CDR3 nucleotide sequence: TGTGCCAGCAGCGCCCTCCCCGCGGGGACCTACAATGAGCAGTTCTTC.

V is TRBV4-3 and J is TRBJ2-7; weak D call: TRBD2 (6 bases). Trimming removed 3 bases at V and 3 bases at J, with 12 bases between. CDR3 length equals 14 residues. The germline CDR1 and CDR2 sequences are LGHNA and YSLEER. CDR3 in DNA: TGCGCCAGCAGCCAGGGACTCCTCGTCTACGAGCAGTACTTC. Its translation is CASSQGLLVYEQYF.

There are a few counts of this clone. The genes are TRBV4-1 and TRBJ2-1; TRBD1 or TRBD2 may be the D gene (5 bases each). The CDR3 is 17 residues long. Per germline, CDR1 MGHRA and CDR2 YSYEKL. V lost 1 base, J lost 0 bases, and 13 bases lay in between. The CDR3 is CASSQVDMGVSYNEQFF. CDR3 DNA sequence: TGCGCCAGCAGCCAAGTAGATATGGGGGTCTCCTACAATGAGCAGTTCTTC.

The chain joins TRBV6-5 to TRBJ2-7, with D hard to call. Trimming stripped 0 bases from V and 0 bases from J, with 12 bases between. The CDR3 is 16 amino acids. From germline, CDR1 is MNHEY and CDR2 SVGAGI. The CDR3 sequence is CASSYSAGTSSYEQYF. The CDR3 DNA is TGTGCCAGCAGTTACTCGGCAGGTACGTCCTCCTACGAGCAGTACTTC.

This chain connects TRBV2 to TRBJ2-3; D ambiguous. Germline V gene lookup returns CDR1 SNHLY and CDR2 FYNNEI. V was clipped by 3 bases and J by 3 bases, with 4 bases between them. The CDR3 runs 12 residues. The chain's CDR3 is CASSEGTDTQYF. In nucleotides, the CDR3 is TGTGCCAGCAGTGAGGGAACAGATACGCAGTATTTT.

The chain has TRBV6-5 and TRBJ1-1; 8 positions agree with TRBD1. The germline gives CDR1 MNHEY, CDR2 SVGAGI. Trimming took 0 bases from V and 5 from J; bases not matched to a gene: 2. CDR3 length equals 14 residues. The CDR3 protein is CASSYSRQGTEAFF. Written as DNA, the CDR3 is TGTGCCAGCAGTTACTCGAGACAGGGGACTGAAGCTTTCTTT.

This sequence joins TRBV6-6 and TRBJ2-5; tentative D call: TRBD1 (6 bases). In germline, CDR1 is MNHNY, CDR2 SVGAGI (reference sequence). V was shortened by 6 bases and J by 2 bases, with 10 bases between the two germline ends. The CDR3 covers 13 residues. DNA of the CDR3: TGTGCCAGCAGCTCGACAGGTCAAGAGACCCAGTACTTC. It translates to CASSSTGQETQYF.

This chain joins TRBV7-3 and TRBJ1-1; D gene ambiguous. In germline, CDR1 is SGHTA, CDR2 FQGTGA. CDR3 length: 13 amino acids. Trimming cost V 4 bases and J 10 bases, with 16 bases left between them. The CDR3 DNA sequence: TGTGCCAGCAGCTCCGGGGATTACGGAGGAGCTTTCTTT. This codes for CASSSGDYGGAFF. Complete variable domain (other parts from reference TRBV7-3 and TRBJ1-1): GAGVSQTPSNKVTEKGKYVELRCDPISGHTALYWYRQSLGQGPEFLIYFQGTGAADDSGLPNDRFFAVRPEGSVSTLKIQRTERGDSAVYLCASSSGDYGGAFFGQGTRLTVV.

J is TRBJ2-7 and V is TRBV6-6; TRBD2 matches at 7 bases. Germline CDR1 reads MNHNY; CDR2 reads SVGAGI (reference sequence). The length of the CDR3 is 12 residues. The CDR3 loop reads CATTSGGREQYF. CDR3 in DNA: TGTGCTACCACCTCGGGAGGTCGGGAGCAGTACTTC.

V usage is TRBV19 and J usage is TRBJ2-1, with D unresolved. V dropped 5 bases and J dropped 7 bases, with 9 bases sitting between them. This CDR3 is 12 amino acids long. Germline values: CDR1 LNHDA, CDR2 SQIVND (reference sequence). In DNA form, the CDR3 reads TGTGCCAGTAGTCCCCGACTGAATGAGCAGTTCTTC. This translates into CASSPRLNEQFF.

The chain recombines TRBV28 with TRBJ2-3, with 8 bases that match TRBD1. From germline, CDR1 is MDHEN and CDR2 SYDVKM. There are 15 residues in the CDR3. The V segment lost 6 bases and the J segment 3 bases; nucleotides outside the gene matches: 8. The DNA for the CDR3 is TGTGCCAGCAGCCCAGGGGGCCAGGGTACAGATACGCAGTATTTT. Translation gives CASSPGGQGTDTQYF. Full variable domain (outside the CDR3, taken from reference TRBV28 and TRBJ2-3): DVKVTQSSRYLVKRTGEKVFLECVQDMDHENMFWYRQDPGLGLRLIYFSYDVKMKEKGDIPEGYSVSREKKERFSLILESASTNQTSMYLCASSPGGQGTDTQYFGPGTRLTVL.